This T cell receptor (beta chain) was recorded in a study of shared clonotypes between healthy human individuals. Study at large: Aged between 18 and 49, the donors were a couple of women and a few men.

This clone is a singleton in its sample. Its matching antigen is unknown. Generated by immunoSEQ multiplex PCR, the TCRdb table keeps only in-frame clones and is missing some. Among over a million clones, roughly 96% were seen once, and the ten largest hold approximately 1.1%. General observations from the study: When compared with the clonotypes that were shared by all four sorted-subset donors, the non-shared clonotypes turned out to have lower generation probabilities.

The germline gives CDR1 SNHLY, CDR2 FYNNEI. The CDR3 is 11 amino acids. The V gene lost 9 bases and the J gene lost 8 bases, with 11 bases spanning the gap. V usage is TRBV2 and J usage is TRBJ2-1, with TRBD2 as a possible D gene (6 bases). The receptor was derived from a man aged 30-40 years in good health. Sequencing used naive CD4+ T cells sorted from blood. The subset denotes: CD45RA+ positively selected. The CDR3 is CASRLVDEQFF. DNA for the CDR3: TGTGCCAGTAGACTAGTGGATGAGCAGTTCTTC.